This T cell receptor beta chain was sequenced during a study of shared clonotypes between healthy human individuals. This CDR3 is built from 18 residues. The V gene's germline CDR1 is PRHDT and CDR2 FYEKMQ (reference sequence). V lost 2 bases, J lost 3 bases, and 12 bases stayed unmatched. TCRdb's table, derived via immunoSEQ multiplex PCR, lists solely in-frame clones and lacks some. Among 550,000 to 850,000 clones listed, around 72% were seen once. This sequence joins TRBV13 and TRBJ1-3; 8 positions agree with TRBD1. The origin of this receptor is a woman aged 25 to 39 in good health. Sequenced material: memory CD4+ T cells sorted from blood. Subset specified: CD45RA-negative fraction. The CDR3 bases are TGTGCCAGCAGCTTATCCCTGGGACAGGCCTTAGGTGGAAACACCATATATTTT. It is translated as CASSLSLGQALGGNTIYF.